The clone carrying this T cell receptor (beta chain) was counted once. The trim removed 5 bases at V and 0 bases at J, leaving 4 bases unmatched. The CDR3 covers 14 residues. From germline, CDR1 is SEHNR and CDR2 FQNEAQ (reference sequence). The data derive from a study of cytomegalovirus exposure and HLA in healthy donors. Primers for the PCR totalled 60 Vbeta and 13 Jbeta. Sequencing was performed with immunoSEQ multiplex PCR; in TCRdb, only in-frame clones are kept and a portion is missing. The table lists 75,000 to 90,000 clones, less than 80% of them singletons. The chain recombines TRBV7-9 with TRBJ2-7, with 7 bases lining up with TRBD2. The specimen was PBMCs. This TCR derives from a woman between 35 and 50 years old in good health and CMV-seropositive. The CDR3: CASSAGRLSYEQYF. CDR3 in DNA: TGTGCCAGCAGCGCCGGGAGGCTCTCCTACGAGCAGTACTTC. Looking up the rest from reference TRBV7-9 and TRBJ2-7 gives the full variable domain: DTGVSQNPRHKITKRGQNVTFRCDPISEHNRLYWYRQTLGQGPEFLTYFQNEAQLEKSRLLSDRFSAERPKGSFSTLEIQRTEQGDSAMYLCASSAGRLSYEQYFGPGTRLTVT.